This TCR beta chain emerged from a study of cytomegalovirus exposure and HLA in healthy donors. The sample holds one count of this clone. Its antigen is unknown. V lost 8 bases and J lost 0, with 8 bases in between. CDR1 and CDR2 from the germline V gene are MDHEN and SYDVKM. The CDR3 contains 12 residues. Study-wide findings and caveats: According to the study, 180 or so TCR beta chains were cytomegalovirus-associated.

This PCR relied on a set of 60 Vbeta primers and 13 Jbeta primers. Measured with immunoSEQ multiplex PCR; TCRdb has only the in-frame clones, and not every one. The sample records approximately 130,000 clones, about 73% being singletons. Sequencing used PBMCs. The chain recombines TRBV28 with TRBJ2-7; D unclear. This clonotype was sampled from a woman aged 40-49 years in good health and CMV-seronegative. Here the CDR3 reads CASAYHSYEQYF. The CDR3, as DNA: TGTGCCAGCGCCTATCACTCCTACGAGCAGTACTTC.